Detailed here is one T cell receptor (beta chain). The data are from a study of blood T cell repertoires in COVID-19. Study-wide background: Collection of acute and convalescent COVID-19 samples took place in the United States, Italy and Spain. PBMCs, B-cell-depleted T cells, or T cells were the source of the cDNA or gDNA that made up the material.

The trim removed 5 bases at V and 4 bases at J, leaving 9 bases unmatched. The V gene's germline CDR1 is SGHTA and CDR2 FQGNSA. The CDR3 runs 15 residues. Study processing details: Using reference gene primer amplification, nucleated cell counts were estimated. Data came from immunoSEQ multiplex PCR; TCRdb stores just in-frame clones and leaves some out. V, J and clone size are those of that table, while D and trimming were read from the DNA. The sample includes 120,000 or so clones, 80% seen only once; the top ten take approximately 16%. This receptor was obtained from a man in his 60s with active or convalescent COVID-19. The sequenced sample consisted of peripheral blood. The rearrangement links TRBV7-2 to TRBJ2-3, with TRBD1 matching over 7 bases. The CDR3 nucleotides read TGTGCCAGCAGCGCCGACAGGGTTGAAGCAGATACGCAGTATTTT. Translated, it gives CASSADRVEADTQYF. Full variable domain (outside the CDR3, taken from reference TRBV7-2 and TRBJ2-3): GAGVSQSPSNKVTEKGKDVELRCDPISGHTALYWYRQSLGQGLEFLIYFQGNSAPDKSGLPSDRFSAERTGGSVSTLTIQRTQQEDSAVYLCASSADRVEADTQYFGPGTRLTVL.